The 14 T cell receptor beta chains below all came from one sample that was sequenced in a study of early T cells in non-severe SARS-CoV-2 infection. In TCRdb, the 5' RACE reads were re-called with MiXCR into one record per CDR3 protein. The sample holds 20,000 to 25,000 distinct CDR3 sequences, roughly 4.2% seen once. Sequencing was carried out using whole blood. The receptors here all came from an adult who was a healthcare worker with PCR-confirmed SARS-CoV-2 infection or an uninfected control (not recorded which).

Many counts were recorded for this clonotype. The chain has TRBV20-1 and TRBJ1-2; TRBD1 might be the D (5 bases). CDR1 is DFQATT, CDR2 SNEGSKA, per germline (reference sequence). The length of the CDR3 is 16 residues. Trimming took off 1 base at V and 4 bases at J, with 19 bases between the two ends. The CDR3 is CSARGWDGRYSYGYTF. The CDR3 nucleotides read TGCAGTGCTAGAGGATGGGACGGACGATATTCCTATGGCTACACCTTC.

The CDR3 protein is CASSGTDYNEKLFF. The CDR3 DNA reads as TGTGCCAGCAGCGGGACAGATTATAATGAAAAACTGTTTTTT. The chain uses TRBV28 and TRBJ1-4, with 7 bases lining up with TRBD1. J gave up 4 bases and V 6 bases, and 5 bases lay outside the gene matches. The germline gives CDR1 MDHEN, CDR2 SYDVKM. The CDR3 is 14 residues long.

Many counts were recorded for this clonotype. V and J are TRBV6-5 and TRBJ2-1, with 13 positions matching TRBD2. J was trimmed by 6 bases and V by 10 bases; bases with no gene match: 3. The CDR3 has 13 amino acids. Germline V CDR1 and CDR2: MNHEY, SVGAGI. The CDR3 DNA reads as TGTGCCATCGGACTAGCGGGAGTCAATGAGCAGTTCTTC. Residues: CAIGLAGVNEQFF.

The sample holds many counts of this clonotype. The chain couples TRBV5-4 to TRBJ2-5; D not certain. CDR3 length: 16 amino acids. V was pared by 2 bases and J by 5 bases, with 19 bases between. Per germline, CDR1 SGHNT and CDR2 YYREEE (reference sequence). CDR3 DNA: TGTGCCAGCAGCTTAAATGGGTTTGGGCCGATTGAGACCCAGTACTTC. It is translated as CASSLNGFGPIETQYF.

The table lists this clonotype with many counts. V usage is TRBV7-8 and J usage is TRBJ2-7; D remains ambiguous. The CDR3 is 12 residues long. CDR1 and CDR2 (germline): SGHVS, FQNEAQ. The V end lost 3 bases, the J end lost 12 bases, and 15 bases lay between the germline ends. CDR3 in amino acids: CASSFDPRSRYF. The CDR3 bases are TGTGCCAGCAGCTTCGACCCACGGTCTCGGTACTTC.

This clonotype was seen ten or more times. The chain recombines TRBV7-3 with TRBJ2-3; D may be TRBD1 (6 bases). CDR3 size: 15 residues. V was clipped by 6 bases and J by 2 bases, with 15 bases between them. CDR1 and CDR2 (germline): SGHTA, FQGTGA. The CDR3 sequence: CASSKTGATTDTQYF. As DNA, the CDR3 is TGTGCCAGCAGTAAGACAGGAGCCACCACAGATACGCAGTATTTT.

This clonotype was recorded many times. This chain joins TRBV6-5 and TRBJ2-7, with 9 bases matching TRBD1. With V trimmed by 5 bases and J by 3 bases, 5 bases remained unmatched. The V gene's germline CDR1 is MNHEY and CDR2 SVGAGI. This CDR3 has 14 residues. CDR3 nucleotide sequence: TGTGCCAGCAGTAACGGACAGGGGATCTACGAGCAGTACTTC. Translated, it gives CASSNGQGIYEQYF.

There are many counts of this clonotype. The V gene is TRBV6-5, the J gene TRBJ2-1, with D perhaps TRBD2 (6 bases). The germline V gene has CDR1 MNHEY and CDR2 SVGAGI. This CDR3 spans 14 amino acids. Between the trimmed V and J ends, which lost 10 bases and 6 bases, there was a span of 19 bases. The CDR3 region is CATKTGGRSNEQFF. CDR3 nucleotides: TGTGCCACCAAAACCGGAGGGCGATCCAATGAGCAGTTCTTC.

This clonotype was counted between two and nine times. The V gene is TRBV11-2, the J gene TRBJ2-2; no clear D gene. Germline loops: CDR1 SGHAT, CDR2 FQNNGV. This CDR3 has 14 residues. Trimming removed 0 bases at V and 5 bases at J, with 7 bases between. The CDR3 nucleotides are TGTGCCAGCAGCTTAGACAGGTTGACCGGGGAGCTGTTTTTT. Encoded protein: CASSLDRLTGELFF.

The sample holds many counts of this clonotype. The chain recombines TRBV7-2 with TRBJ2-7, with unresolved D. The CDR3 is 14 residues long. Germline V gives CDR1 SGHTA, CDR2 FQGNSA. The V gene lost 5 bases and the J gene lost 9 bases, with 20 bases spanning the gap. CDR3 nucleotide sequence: TGTGCCAGCAGCCGGACGGAGCCAATGAGCGCGCAGTACTTC. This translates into CASSRTEPMSAQYF.

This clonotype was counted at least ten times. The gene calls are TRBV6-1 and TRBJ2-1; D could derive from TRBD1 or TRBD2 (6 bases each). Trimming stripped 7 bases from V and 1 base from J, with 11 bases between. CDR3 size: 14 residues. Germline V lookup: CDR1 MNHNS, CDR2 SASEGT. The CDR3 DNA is TGTGCCAGCACGGGGGACACGTCCTACAATGAGCAGTTCTTC. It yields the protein CASTGDTSYNEQFF.

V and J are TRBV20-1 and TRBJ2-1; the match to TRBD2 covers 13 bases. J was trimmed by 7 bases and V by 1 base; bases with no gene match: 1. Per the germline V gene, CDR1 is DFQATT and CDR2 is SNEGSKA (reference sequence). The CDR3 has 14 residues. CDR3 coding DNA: TGCAGTGCTAGAGTACTAGCGGGAGGGAATGAGCAGTTCTTC. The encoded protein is CSARVLAGGNEQFF.

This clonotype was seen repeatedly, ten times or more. Here the CDR3 DNA reads TGTGCCAGCAGCTCGGACTTGCGAAATTCACCCCTCCACTTT. This translates into CASSSDLRNSPLHF. The rearrangement uses TRBV5-8 and TRBJ1-6; D gene unclear. With 3 bases removed from V and 7 bases from J, the gap between germline ends came to 11 bases. CDR1 and CDR2 (germline): SGHTS, YDEGEE. The CDR3 totals 14 residues.

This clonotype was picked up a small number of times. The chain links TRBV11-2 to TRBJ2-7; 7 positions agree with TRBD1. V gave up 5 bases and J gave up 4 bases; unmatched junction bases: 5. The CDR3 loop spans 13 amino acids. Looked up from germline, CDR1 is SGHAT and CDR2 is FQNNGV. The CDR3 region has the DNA TGTGCCAGCAGCCCGGGACAGCTTTACGAGCAGTACTTC. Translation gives CASSPGQLYEQYF.